This T cell receptor (beta chain) stems from a study of cytomegalovirus exposure and HLA in healthy donors. The CDR3 covers 15 residues. V shed 2 bases and J shed 1 base, with 11 bases lying between them. Germline V lookup: CDR1 SGHTA, CDR2 FQGNSA. The PCR contained 60 Vbeta and 13 Jbeta primers. Profiled with immunoSEQ multiplex PCR; TCRdb holds only in-frame clones, not every one. The sample holds 150,000 to 200,000 clones, 65% to 90% seen once. The chain couples TRBV7-2 to TRBJ1-2, with D possibly matching TRBD1 (5 bases). What was sequenced was PBMCs. This clonotype was sampled from a woman in her forties or fifties in good health and CMV-seronegative. DNA for the CDR3: TGTGCCAGCAGCTTAACAGGAGCAAGTAACTATGGCTACACCTTC. Encoded protein: CASSLTGASNYGYTF.